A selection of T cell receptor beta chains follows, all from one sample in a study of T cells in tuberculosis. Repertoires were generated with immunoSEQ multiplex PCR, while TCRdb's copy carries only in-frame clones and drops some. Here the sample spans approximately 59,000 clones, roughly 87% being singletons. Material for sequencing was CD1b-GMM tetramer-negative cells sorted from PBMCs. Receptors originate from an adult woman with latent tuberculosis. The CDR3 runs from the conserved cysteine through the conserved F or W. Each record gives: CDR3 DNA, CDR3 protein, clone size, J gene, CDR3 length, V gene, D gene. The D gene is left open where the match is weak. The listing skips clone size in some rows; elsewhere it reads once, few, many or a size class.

CDR3nt: TGTGCCAGCAGCCCCCGGCAGGGGCTCTTCTATGGCTACACCTTC; CDR3aa: CASSPRQGLFYGYTF; abundance: -; j_gene: TRBJ1-2; len: 15; v_gene: TRBV7-2; d_gene: -
CDR3nt: TGTGCCAGCAGCTCAGGGGGTTCAGTCTATGGCTACACCTTC; CDR3aa: CASSSGGSVYGYTF; abundance: -; j_gene: TRBJ1-2; len: 14; v_gene: TRBV7-8; d_gene: TRBD1
CDR3nt: TGTGCCAGCAGCTCCCTGTCCACAGATACGCAGTATTTT; CDR3aa: CASSSLSTDTQYF; abundance: -; j_gene: TRBJ2-3; len: 13; v_gene: TRBV7-2; d_gene: -
CDR3nt: TGTGCCAGCAGCCAAGGAACGGGGGGGGATCCTTACGAGCAGTACTTC; CDR3aa: CASSQGTGGDPYEQYF; abundance: few; j_gene: TRBJ2-7; len: 16; v_gene: TRBV4-2; d_gene: TRBD2
CDR3nt: TGCGCCAGCAGCTTGAGACTAGCGGGGGGGAATGAGCAGTTCTTC; CDR3aa: CASSLRLAGGNEQFF; abundance: -; j_gene: TRBJ2-1; len: 15; v_gene: TRBV5-1; d_gene: TRBD2
CDR3nt: TGTGCCAGCAGCTTAGAGGGCGGGTCGAACACCGGGGAGCTGTTTTTT; CDR3aa: CASSLEGGSNTGELFF; abundance: -; j_gene: TRBJ2-2; len: 16; v_gene: TRBV7-6; d_gene: -
CDR3nt: TGCGCCAGCAGCCAACTGCCGGGACAGGGTTCTGGAAACACCATATATTTT; CDR3aa: CASSQLPGQGSGNTIYF; abundance: -; j_gene: TRBJ1-3; len: 17; v_gene: TRBV4-1; d_gene: TRBD1
CDR3nt: TGTGCCAGCAGCTATATAAGGGGGAGCACAGATACGCAGTATTTT; CDR3aa: CASSYIRGSTDTQYF; abundance: once; j_gene: TRBJ2-3; len: 15; v_gene: TRBV7-9; d_gene: -
CDR3nt: TGTGCTAGTGGTTTGGTGCCGGGGTCGAGCACAGATACGCAGTATTTT; CDR3aa: CASGLVPGSSTDTQYF; abundance: -; j_gene: TRBJ2-3; len: 16; v_gene: TRBV12-5; d_gene: -
CDR3nt: TGTGCCAGCAGCCCCCTATTAGGGGCCAGCTCCTACGAGCAGTACTTC; CDR3aa: CASSPLLGASSYEQYF; abundance: -; j_gene: TRBJ2-7; len: 16; v_gene: TRBV7-9; d_gene: -
CDR3nt: TGCAGCGTAGGGGGGGGCTTGGGCTACGAGCAGTACTTC; CDR3aa: CSVGGGLGYEQYF; abundance: -; j_gene: TRBJ2-7; len: 13; v_gene: TRBV29-1; d_gene: -
CDR3nt: TGTGCCATCGGACTAGCGGGAAACACCGGGGAGCTGTTTTTT; CDR3aa: CAIGLAGNTGELFF; abundance: -; j_gene: TRBJ2-2; len: 14; v_gene: TRBV6-5; d_gene: TRBD2
CDR3nt: TGTGCCAGCAGCCCGAGATGGTCTAGCGGGGAGGGGCAGTTCTTC; CDR3aa: CASSPRWSSGEGQFF; abundance: -; j_gene: TRBJ2-1; len: 15; v_gene: TRBV11-2; d_gene: TRBD2
CDR3nt: TGTGCCAGCAGCTGGCTTGAGGACACTGAAGCTTTCTTT; CDR3aa: CASSWLEDTEAFF; abundance: -; j_gene: TRBJ1-1; len: 13; v_gene: TRBV7-6; d_gene: -
CDR3nt: TGTGCCAGTAGTCGGACGCTAGGGGGTCGGGGCTACACCTTC; CDR3aa: CASSRTLGGRGYTF; abundance: -; j_gene: TRBJ1-2; len: 14; v_gene: TRBV19; d_gene: -
CDR3nt: TGTGCCTGGACCGCGACAGGGGACGCAGATACGCAGTATTTT; CDR3aa: CAWTATGDADTQYF; abundance: -; j_gene: TRBJ2-3; len: 14; v_gene: TRBV30; d_gene: TRBD1
CDR3nt: TGTGCCAGCAGTGCGTTTACAGGGGGGGGTCAGCCCCAGCATTTT; CDR3aa: CASSAFTGGGQPQHF; abundance: -; j_gene: TRBJ1-5; len: 15; v_gene: TRBV2; d_gene: TRBD1
CDR3nt: TGTGCCAGTAGTAGCGACAGGTTAGACACCGGGGAGCTGTTTTTT; CDR3aa: CASSSDRLDTGELFF; abundance: -; j_gene: TRBJ2-2; len: 15; v_gene: TRBV19; d_gene: -
CDR3nt: TGTGCCAGCAGCTCCCTACCTGAATCACCCCTCCACTTT; CDR3aa: CASSSLPESPLHF; abundance: once; j_gene: TRBJ1-6; len: 13; v_gene: TRBV7-9; d_gene: -
CDR3nt: TGCGCCAGCAGCTTGGTGGGGGGAGAATATGGCTACACCTTC; CDR3aa: CASSLVGGEYGYTF; abundance: -; j_gene: TRBJ1-2; len: 14; v_gene: TRBV5-1; d_gene: -
CDR3nt: TGTGCCAGCAGTTTAACCGGGACAGGGCTTTTCCTGCCCCAGCATTTT; CDR3aa: CASSLTGTGLFLPQHF; abundance: -; j_gene: TRBJ1-5; len: 16; v_gene: TRBV6-5; d_gene: TRBD1
CDR3nt: TGTGCCTGGAGTGTGCAGGGCAATCAGCCCCAGCATTTT; CDR3aa: CAWSVQGNQPQHF; abundance: few; j_gene: TRBJ1-5; len: 13; v_gene: TRBV30; d_gene: -
CDR3nt: TGTGCCTGGAGTTTTGCCGGGACAGGACTTACCTATAATTCCCCCCTCCACTTT; CDR3aa: CAWSFAGTGLTYNSPLHF; abundance: few; j_gene: TRBJ1-6; len: 18; v_gene: TRBV30; d_gene: TRBD1
CDR3nt: TGTGCCAGCAGCCGACCTTACAGGACCCTCCGCGGCTATGGCTACACCTTC; CDR3aa: CASSRPYRTLRGYGYTF; abundance: few; j_gene: TRBJ1-2; len: 17; v_gene: TRBV11-2; d_gene: -
CDR3nt: TGTGCCAGCAGCTCGTCGACAGGCTTATTCTACAATGAGCAGTTCTTC; CDR3aa: CASSSSTGLFYNEQFF; abundance: -; j_gene: TRBJ2-1; len: 16; v_gene: TRBV7-8; d_gene: -
CDR3nt: TGTGCCAGCAGCTTGGCCGAGGGAGGCTCCTACAATGAGCAGTTCTTC; CDR3aa: CASSLAEGGSYNEQFF; abundance: -; j_gene: TRBJ2-1; len: 16; v_gene: TRBV5-4; d_gene: -
CDR3nt: TGTGCCAGCAGCTTAACTAGCGGGAACCAAGAGACCCAGTACTTC; CDR3aa: CASSLTSGNQETQYF; abundance: -; j_gene: TRBJ2-5; len: 15; v_gene: TRBV7-2; d_gene: TRBD2
CDR3nt: TGTGCCACCAGCAGGGACTCCAGGACGGACTATGGCTACACCTTC; CDR3aa: CATSRDSRTDYGYTF; abundance: few; j_gene: TRBJ1-2; len: 15; v_gene: TRBV15; d_gene: -
CDR3nt: TGTGCCAGCAGTTTAGTTAGCGGGAGCCCCGGGGAGCTGTTTTTT; CDR3aa: CASSLVSGSPGELFF; abundance: -; j_gene: TRBJ2-2; len: 15; v_gene: TRBV27; d_gene: TRBD2
CDR3nt: TGTGCCAGCAGCTTACAGGAGGAGGATAAACACTTCTACGAGCAGTACTTC; CDR3aa: CASSLQEEDKHFYEQYF; abundance: -; j_gene: TRBJ2-7; len: 17; v_gene: TRBV7-9; d_gene: -
CDR3nt: TGTGCCAGCTCACAGGGGGAACAGAACACTGAAGCTTTCTTT; CDR3aa: CASSQGEQNTEAFF; abundance: -; j_gene: TRBJ1-1; len: 14; v_gene: TRBV18; d_gene: -
CDR3nt: TGTGCCATCGGGGAGCGGGGGTTCAATGAGCAGTTCTTC; CDR3aa: CAIGERGFNEQFF; abundance: -; j_gene: TRBJ2-1; len: 13; v_gene: TRBV10-3; d_gene: TRBD2
CDR3nt: TGCGCCAGCAGCCCCACCCTCGGACAAAACTATGGCTACACCTTC; CDR3aa: CASSPTLGQNYGYTF; abundance: -; j_gene: TRBJ1-2; len: 15; v_gene: TRBV5-1; d_gene: -
CDR3nt: TGTGCCAGCTCACCAGTTCCGGGGGGCAGCAATCAGCCCCAGCATTTT; CDR3aa: CASSPVPGGSNQPQHF; abundance: -; j_gene: TRBJ1-5; len: 16; v_gene: TRBV18; d_gene: -
CDR3nt: TGTGCTAGTGGCCCAAACCCCCTAGACAGGGACACAATGACCCGTGGGACTTACGAGCAGTACTTC; CDR3aa: CASGPNPLDRDTMTRGTYEQYF; abundance: few; j_gene: TRBJ2-7; len: 22; v_gene: TRBV12-5; d_gene: -
CDR3nt: TGTGCCAGCACCGACAGGGAAGGATCTGGCTACACCTTC; CDR3aa: CASTDREGSGYTF; abundance: few; j_gene: TRBJ1-2; len: 13; v_gene: TRBV7-9; d_gene: TRBD1
CDR3nt: TGTGCCAGCAGCTTAGCGCTAAGCCCTAGCGGCTACAATGAGCAGTTCTTC; CDR3aa: CASSLALSPSGYNEQFF; abundance: -; j_gene: TRBJ2-1; len: 17; v_gene: TRBV7-2; d_gene: TRBD2
CDR3nt: TGTGCCAGCAGTGAGCAGGGAGGCTACACCTTC; CDR3aa: CASSEQGGYTF; abundance: once; j_gene: TRBJ1-2; len: 11; v_gene: TRBV2; d_gene: -
CDR3nt: TGCGCCAGCAGCCAAGACCAGGATTGGGGCACAGATACGCAGTATTTT; CDR3aa: CASSQDQDWGTDTQYF; abundance: once; j_gene: TRBJ2-3; len: 16; v_gene: TRBV4-3; d_gene: -
CDR3nt: TGTGCCTGGAGAGGCCGTAACACGGGAAGGCTAAGCACAGATACGCAGTATTTT; CDR3aa: CAWRGRNTGRLSTDTQYF; abundance: -; j_gene: TRBJ2-3; len: 18; v_gene: TRBV30; d_gene: -
CDR3nt: TGTGCCAGTAGTATCGGAGCTGAAGCTTTCTTT; CDR3aa: CASSIGAEAFF; abundance: once; j_gene: TRBJ1-1; len: 11; v_gene: TRBV19; d_gene: -
CDR3nt: TGCAGCGTTGAAGTCGGGAGGGGCACCGGGGAGCTGTTTTTT; CDR3aa: CSVEVGRGTGELFF; abundance: once; j_gene: TRBJ2-2; len: 14; v_gene: TRBV29-1; d_gene: TRBD2
CDR3nt: TGTGCCATCAGTGAGCACAGAAGCGGGGGCCTGGGCTACAATGAGCAGTTCTTC; CDR3aa: CAISEHRSGGLGYNEQFF; abundance: -; j_gene: TRBJ2-1; len: 18; v_gene: TRBV10-3; d_gene: TRBD2
CDR3nt: TGCGCCAGCAGGGCAGGCACCTACTACGAGCAGTACTTC; CDR3aa: CASRAGTYYEQYF; abundance: -; j_gene: TRBJ2-7; len: 13; v_gene: TRBV5-1; d_gene: -
CDR3nt: TGTGCCAGCTCTCCACGGGACTTCTATGGCTACACCTTC; CDR3aa: CASSPRDFYGYTF; abundance: -; j_gene: TRBJ1-2; len: 13; v_gene: TRBV18; d_gene: -
CDR3nt: TGCGCCAGCAGCCAAGTCTGGGGGGGAACCAGCTCTGGGGCCAACGTCCTGACTTTC; CDR3aa: CASSQVWGGTSSGANVLTF; abundance: -; j_gene: TRBJ2-6; len: 19; v_gene: TRBV4-3; d_gene: TRBD2
CDR3nt: TGTGCCAGCAGCCAACAGGGTGGGGGGGGCTACGAGCAGTACTTC; CDR3aa: CASSQQGGGGYEQYF; abundance: -; j_gene: TRBJ2-7; len: 15; v_gene: TRBV6-6; d_gene: -
CDR3nt: TGTGCCAGCAGTTATTCCGGGGATTTGCTGGGGACCCAGTACTTC; CDR3aa: CASSYSGDLLGTQYF; abundance: -; j_gene: TRBJ2-5; len: 15; v_gene: TRBV6-6; d_gene: -
CDR3nt: TGTGCCAGCATCGGGGGAGGCTTAGAGACCCAGTACTTC; CDR3aa: CASIGGGLETQYF; abundance: once; j_gene: TRBJ2-5; len: 13; v_gene: TRBV2; d_gene: -
CDR3nt: TGTGCCAGCAGTTCCCCCCCGGGAGGATGGCCTGGAAACACCATATATTTT; CDR3aa: CASSSPPGGWPGNTIYF; abundance: -; j_gene: TRBJ1-3; len: 17; v_gene: TRBV28; d_gene: -
CDR3nt: TGTGCCAGCAGTACACTAGCGGGGGGGCCAATCGGGGAGCTGTTTTTT; CDR3aa: CASSTLAGGPIGELFF; abundance: -; j_gene: TRBJ2-2; len: 16; v_gene: TRBV2; d_gene: TRBD2
CDR3nt: TGTGCCAGCAGGCGGACAGGGACCCAGCATTTT; CDR3aa: CASRRTGTQHF; abundance: -; j_gene: TRBJ1-5; len: 11; v_gene: TRBV2; d_gene: TRBD1
CDR3nt: TGCGCCAGCAGCCAATCGCGGCTCGGGGAGGGGGACGAGCAGTACTTC; CDR3aa: CASSQSRLGEGDEQYF; abundance: -; j_gene: TRBJ2-7; len: 16; v_gene: TRBV4-1; d_gene: -
CDR3nt: TGTGCCAGCAGCCAACCCGAGTTCGGGGAAGAGACCCAGTACTTC; CDR3aa: CASSQPEFGEETQYF; abundance: -; j_gene: TRBJ2-5; len: 15; v_gene: TRBV14; d_gene: -